A single sample gave rise to the 10 T cell receptor beta chains below, sequenced in a study of Ad26.COV2.S vaccination and SARS-CoV-2 variants. Only in-frame clones appear in the TCRdb table, and some are missing; sequencing was by immunoSEQ multiplex PCR. The sample holds under 500,000 clones, over 80% seen once. Treatment indicated: some 20 received Ad26.COV2.S at low or high dose, single or two shots; about 5 received placebo; per-sample allocation not given. Samples came from day 63 after the first vaccine or placebo injection. This specimen consisted of peripheral blood, obtained in a trial of Ad26.COV2.S vaccine versus placebo. These receptors all stem from a person aged 18 to 65 who received the Ad26.COV2.S COVID-19 vaccine or a placebo.

CDR3 in amino acids: CASRPQGVGYGYTF. The CDR3 DNA reads TGTGCCAGCAGACCACAGGGTGTTGGCTATGGCTACACCTTC. The chain combines TRBV6-5 with TRBJ1-2, with TRBD1 as a possible D gene (6 bases). V dropped 6 bases and J dropped 4 bases, with 15 bases sitting between them. The CDR3 length is 14 residues. Looked up from germline, CDR1 is MNHEY and CDR2 is SVGAGI.

This clone was seen just once. The chain couples TRBV5-1 to TRBJ2-7; TRBD1 agrees at 9 bases. The trim removed 0 bases at V and 1 base at J, leaving 2 bases unmatched. This CDR3 has 15 amino acids. Germline-derived CDR1 and CDR2 are SGHRS and YFSETQ. The CDR3, as DNA: TGCGCCAGCAGCTTGGGGGGGACAGGGTCCTACGAGCAGTACTTC. This gives the protein CASSLGGTGSYEQYF.

This clone was counted a single time. The rearrangement joins TRBV7-6 to TRBJ2-5; 8 bases align to TRBD2. Germline V CDR1 and CDR2: SGHVS, FNYEAQ. The CDR3 is 15 amino acids. V was pared by 2 bases and J by 4 bases, with 6 bases of the junction left unmatched. CDR3 amino acids: CASSLRSGRSETQYF. CDR3 DNA: TGTGCCAGCAGCTTACGGAGCGGGAGATCAGAGACCCAGTACTTC.

This chain links TRBV6-2 or TRBV6-3 with TRBJ2-7; 9 nucleotides line up with TRBD2. The ends lost 4 bases at V and 5 bases at J; junction bases unmatched: 6. The CDR3 length is 14 residues. Germline assignment: CDR1 MNHEY and CDR2 SVGEGT. CDR3 protein: CASSSAGGGDEQYF. The CDR3 nucleotides read TGTGCCAGCAGTTCCGCGGGGGGGGGCGACGAGCAGTACTTC.

CDR3 nucleotide sequence: TGTGCCAGCAGCCATAACAGGGGAGCAGCTTTCTTT. Encoded protein: CASSHNRGAAFF. J is TRBJ1-1 and V is TRBV3-1 (or the pseudogene TRBV3-2); 7 bases agree with TRBD1. The CDR3 extends over 12 amino acids. Looked up from germline, CDR1 is LGHDT and CDR2 is YNNKEL (reference sequence). With V trimmed by 3 bases and J by 10 bases, 5 bases remained unmatched.

The rearrangement joins TRBV6-2 or TRBV6-3 to TRBJ2-1; TRBD2 matches at 10 bases. This CDR3 spans 19 amino acids. Germline loops: CDR1 MNHEY, CDR2 SVGEGT. Unmatched junction bases numbered 13, after V lost 0 bases and J lost 5 bases. CDR3 sequence (DNA): TGTGCCAGCAGTTACTCTTCAGCGGGGGGGCCCCTTGCCGACAATGAGCAGTTCTTC. Protein product: CASSYSSAGGPLADNEQFF.

The chain carries TRBV7-2 and TRBJ2-7; TRBD2 agrees at 9 bases. The CDR3 totals 17 residues. The germline CDR1 and CDR2 sequences are SGHTA and FQGNSA. J gave up 1 base and V 3 bases, and 10 bases lay outside the gene matches. The CDR3 here is CASSFNFGAGGSYEQYF. The CDR3 DNA is TGTGCCAGCAGCTTTAACTTCGGAGCGGGGGGTTCCTACGAGCAGTACTTC.

The gene calls are TRBV7-2 and TRBJ2-7; 11 bases are a match to TRBD2. This CDR3 spans 15 amino acids. V shed 4 bases, J shed 2 bases, and the junction held 4 bases outside the gene matches. Germline lookup yields CDR1 SGHTA and CDR2 FQGNSA. The CDR3 region is CASSSLAGGTYEQYF. DNA for the CDR3: TGTGCCAGCAGCTCCCTAGCGGGGGGAACCTACGAGCAGTACTTC.

This chain joins TRBV5-1 and TRBJ2-3, with D uncertain. The germline V gene encodes CDR1 SGHRS and CDR2 YFSETQ. The CDR3 is made up of 14 amino acids. V was pared by 4 bases and J by 7 bases, with 16 bases between. The CDR3 here is CASSEGARGNTQYF. CDR3 coding DNA: TGCGCCAGCAGCGAAGGCGCTAGAGGAAATACGCAGTATTTT.

This clone appeared a few times. The chain recombines TRBV3-1 (or the pseudogene TRBV3-2) with TRBJ1-1; the match to TRBD1 covers 8 bases. Germline trimming cut 7 bases from V and 6 bases from J; bases unmatched to any gene: 7. The CDR3 sequence is 13 residues long. The germline gives CDR1 LGHDT, CDR2 YNNKEL (reference sequence). CDR3 loop: CASTKTGAAEAFF. In nucleotides, the CDR3 is TGTGCCAGCACCAAGACAGGGGCCGCTGAAGCTTTCTTT.